The 25 T cell receptor beta chains reported below all come from one sample, sequenced in a study of control samples from healthy donors and cancer patients. Assay used: immunoSEQ multiplex PCR; TCRdb lists only in-frame clones, some missing. The repertoire holds roughly 180,000 clones, 80% to 95% seen once, with approximately 2% in the top ten. Material: blood. The source is a woman aged 40 to 55 in good health.

The gene calls are TRBV7-3 and TRBJ2-1; 8 bases are a match to TRBD2. V was clipped by 2 bases and J by 4 bases; unmatched bases: 4. The CDR3 extends over 15 amino acids. Germline V gene sequence: CDR1 SGHTA, CDR2 FQGTGA. The CDR3 reads CASSLASGGYNEQFF. Written as DNA, the CDR3 is TGTGCCAGCAGCTTAGCCAGCGGGGGATACAATGAGCAGTTCTTC.

The chain links TRBV7-3 to TRBJ1-1; D is unclear. CDR3 size: 13 residues. V gave up 4 bases and J gave up 1 base, with 7 bases separating them. Germline loops: CDR1 SGHTA, CDR2 FQGTGA. CDR3 nucleotides: TGTGCCAGCAGCTCGCAGCGGAACACTGAAGCTTTCTTT. Protein: CASSSQRNTEAFF.

The chain combines TRBV5-6 with TRBJ1-2; 7 bases align to TRBD1. V gave up 0 bases and J gave up 12 bases; unmatched junction bases: 5. CDR3 size: 12 residues. Germline values: CDR1 SGHDT, CDR2 YYEEEE. The CDR3 loop is CASSLVQGVHTF. The CDR3 bases are TGTGCCAGCAGCTTGGTCCAGGGGGTCCACACCTTC. The full variable domain, in which reference TRBV5-6 and TRBJ1-2 provide the parts outside the CDR3, is DAGVTQSPTHLIKTRGQQVTLRCSPKSGHDTVSWYQQALGQGPQFIFQYYEEEERQRGNFPDRFSGHQFPNYSSELNVNALLLGDSALYLCASSLVQGVHTFGSGTRLTVV.

J is TRBJ2-3 and V is TRBV9; D remains unclear. The CDR3 runs 16 residues. Trimming took 0 bases from V and 4 from J, leaving 15 bases between them. CDR1 is SGDLS, CDR2 YYNGEE, per germline. The CDR3 sequence: CASSVEARNPPDTQYF. The DNA of the CDR3 is TGTGCCAGCAGCGTAGAGGCCCGAAACCCCCCAGATACGCAGTATTTT.

The chain has TRBV27 and TRBJ2-1; no clear D. The CDR3 sequence is 13 residues long. Trimming left V 7 bases short and J 5 bases short, with 12 bases between. The germline V gene has CDR1 MNHEY and CDR2 SMNVEV (reference sequence). The CDR3 DNA is TGTGCCAGCACTGATGGGTTGCACAATGAGCAGTTCTTC. It codes for CASTDGLHNEQFF.

The chain combines TRBV4-1 with TRBJ2-7; TRBD1 might be the D (5 bases). This CDR3 spans 13 amino acids. Germline loops: CDR1 MGHRA, CDR2 YSYEKL. V lost 0 bases to trimming and J lost 4 bases, with 7 bases between them. The CDR3 nucleotides read TGCGCCAGCAGCCAAGATGGGGCGTACGAGCAGTACTTC. Its protein is CASSQDGAYEQYF.

The chain carries TRBV7-2 and TRBJ2-1; perhaps TRBD2 as D (6 bases). Germline CDR1 is SGHTA and CDR2 is FQGNSA. This CDR3 has 15 amino acids. The V and J ends lost 2 bases and 2 bases respectively, with 10 bases between them. The CDR3 protein is CASSLIGGAYNEQFF. DNA for the CDR3: TGTGCCAGCAGCTTAATTGGCGGGGCCTACAATGAGCAGTTCTTC.

The chain is built from TRBV5-5 and TRBJ1-2; D perhaps matches TRBD1 (6 bases). CDR1 is SGHKS and CDR2 is YYEKEE in the germline V gene (reference sequence). The CDR3 runs to 13 residues. Trimming pared 6 bases from V and 1 base from J, leaving 10 bases between. The CDR3 coding sequence is TGTGCCAGCACCGTACAGGGTAACTATGGCTACACCTTC. Protein product: CASTVQGNYGYTF.

The rearrangement joins TRBV6-5 to TRBJ1-5; unclear D gene. The germline CDR1 and CDR2 sequences are MNHEY and SVGAGI. The V and J ends lost 8 bases and 6 bases respectively, with 14 bases between them. CDR3 length equals 13 residues. CDR3 region: CASGPRRGQPQHF. CDR3 DNA: TGTGCCAGCGGACCGCGGCGGGGTCAGCCCCAGCATTTT.

The count of this clone is one. The chain has TRBV6-1 and TRBJ1-5, with a tentative D call TRBD1 (5 bases). Per germline, CDR1 MNHNS and CDR2 SASEGT. Between the trimmed V and J ends, which lost 0 bases and 1 base, there was a span of 13 bases. The CDR3 extends over 17 amino acids. The DNA for the CDR3 is TGTGCCAGCAGTGAAGCGGTGGGGGGTTGGAGCAATCAGCCCCAGCATTTT. This codes for CASSEAVGGWSNQPQHF.

This clone came up a few times. The J gene is TRBJ2-3, the V gene TRBV6-4, with 12 bases lining up with TRBD2. CDR3 length: 14 residues. J was trimmed by 4 bases and V by 4 bases; bases with no gene match: 0. Germline CDR1 and CDR2: MRHNA and SNTAGT. Here the CDR3 reads CASSASGGADTQYF. Written as DNA, the CDR3 is TGTGCCAGCAGTGCTAGCGGGGGGGCAGATACGCAGTATTTT.

The chain is built from TRBV18 and TRBJ1-4; D not certain. This CDR3 is built from 15 residues. V shed 2 bases and J shed 8 bases, with 15 bases lying between them. CDR1 is KGHSH, CDR2 LQKENI, per germline. CDR3 bases: TGTGCCAGCTCACCAGTAGAGGGCGTCGGGGAAAAACTGTTTTTT. It is translated as CASSPVEGVGEKLFF.

The V gene is TRBV11-3, the J gene TRBJ2-7, with TRBD2 matching 11 bases. With V trimmed by 5 bases and J by 3 bases, 6 bases remained unmatched. Germline V gives CDR1 SGHNT, CDR2 YENEEA. This CDR3 is built from 15 residues. CDR3 loop: CASSPGLAAIYEQYF. In DNA, the CDR3 is TGTGCCAGCAGCCCGGGACTAGCGGCAATCTACGAGCAGTACTTC.

This chain connects TRBV7-6 to TRBJ2-2, with D perhaps being TRBD1 or TRBD2 (5 bases each). The CDR3 is 15 residues long. Germline assignment: CDR1 SGHVS and CDR2 FNYEAQ. V lost 9 bases, J lost 0 bases, and 14 bases lay in between. CDR3 sequence reads: CASTLGVPNTGELFF. The CDR3 bases are TGTGCCAGTACCCTGGGGGTTCCGAACACCGGGGAGCTGTTTTTT.

This sequence joins TRBV5-5 and TRBJ1-1; the match to TRBD1 covers 7 bases. V gave up 4 bases and J gave up 0 bases; unmatched junction bases: 6. Germline CDR1 and CDR2: SGHKS and YYEKEE (reference sequence). The CDR3 runs to 15 residues. The CDR3 DNA follows: TGTGCCAGCAGCACAGGGGTCATAATGAACACTGAAGCTTTCTTT. This sequence encodes CASSTGVIMNTEAFF. Variable domain in full (rest from reference TRBV5-5 and TRBJ1-1): DAGVTQSPTHLIKTRGQQVTLRCSPISGHKSVSWYQQVLGQGPQFIFQYYEKEERGRGNFPDRFSARQFPNYSSELNVNALLLGDSALYLCASSTGVIMNTEAFFGQGTRLTVV.

This clone occurred a few times. The chain links TRBV15 to TRBJ1-4, with unresolved D. This CDR3 contains 14 residues. Trimming left V 7 bases short and J 4 bases short, with 13 bases between. CDR1 and CDR2 (germline): LNHNV, YYDKDF (reference sequence). DNA for the CDR3: TGTGCCACCACCCAAGGCGTCTTTAATGAAAAACTGTTTTTT. This gives the protein CATTQGVFNEKLFF.

This chain joins TRBV3-1 (or the pseudogene TRBV3-2) and TRBJ1-1, with D hard to call. There are 15 residues in the CDR3. The V end was cut by 4 bases, the J end by 4 bases, with 16 bases between. Germline lookup yields CDR1 LGHDT and CDR2 YNNKEL (reference sequence). The CDR3 coding sequence is TGTGCCAGCAGCCCTCAGGCTACCTTATTCACTGAAGCTTTCTTT. It codes for CASSPQATLFTEAFF.

This chain connects TRBV15 to TRBJ2-7, with D unclear. The CDR3 spans 12 residues. Germline values: CDR1 LNHNV, CDR2 YYDKDF (reference sequence). With 3 bases removed from V and 4 bases from J, the gap between germline ends came to 7 bases. This CDR3 is CATSSGRYEQYF. Written as DNA, the CDR3 is TGTGCCACCAGCAGTGGGCGATACGAGCAGTACTTC.

This clone was picked up one time. The chain is built from TRBV5-4 and TRBJ1-2; possibly TRBD1 for D (6 bases). This CDR3 is built from 14 residues. Between the trimmed V and J ends, which lost 0 bases and 7 bases, there was a span of 13 bases. CDR1 and CDR2 from the germline V gene are SGHNT and YYREEE (reference sequence). The CDR3 coding sequence is TGTGCCAGCAGCTTGGCGGGGGGGCTGACTGGCTACACCTTC. Translated, it gives CASSLAGGLTGYTF.

V is TRBV4-1 and J is TRBJ2-2; a weak D match, TRBD2 (5 bases). Germline V gene sequence: CDR1 MGHRA, CDR2 YSYEKL. The CDR3 contains 14 residues. Between the trimmed V and J ends, which lost 4 bases and 5 bases, there was a span of 11 bases. In nucleotides, the CDR3 is TGCGCCAGCAGCCCTCCCTTAGCGACCGGGGAGCTGTTTTTT. It is translated as CASSPPLATGELFF.

This sequence joins TRBV5-4 and TRBJ1-2, with 7 nucleotides matching TRBD1. The CDR3 contains 14 residues. The junction had 9 bases not matched to a gene; V was cut back by 4 bases and J by 6 bases. The germline V gene has CDR1 SGHNT and CDR2 YYREEE (reference sequence). CDR3 coding DNA: TGTGCCAGCAGCCCTGAGACAGGGTCCAATGGCTACACCTTC. The encoded protein is CASSPETGSNGYTF.

This clone showed up just a few times. The rearrangement uses TRBV7-9 and TRBJ2-1, with D perhaps given as TRBD1 or TRBD2 (7 bases each). The CDR3 consists of 15 residues. Germline values: CDR1 SEHNR, CDR2 FQNEAQ (reference sequence). Trimming removed 3 bases at V and 6 bases at J, with 15 bases between. This CDR3 reads CASSLFSGGVNEQFF. CDR3 nucleotides: TGTGCCAGCAGCTTGTTTTCAGGGGGGGTCAATGAGCAGTTCTTC.

The chain has TRBV14 and TRBJ2-2; D is unresolved. With 2 bases removed from V and 2 bases from J, the gap between germline ends came to 6 bases. The CDR3 runs to 14 residues. CDR1 is SGHDN and CDR2 is FVKESK in the germline V gene. The CDR3: CASSQQPNTGELFF. The CDR3 bases are TGTGCCAGCAGCCAACAGCCTAACACCGGGGAGCTGTTTTTT.

In nucleotides, the CDR3 is TGTGCCATCAGTGACCTGACAGGGGACGGTAACTATGGCTACACCTTC. Protein product: CAISDLTGDGNYGYTF. The genes are TRBV10-3 and TRBJ1-2; TRBD1 agrees at 8 bases. The trim removed 3 bases at V and 1 base at J, leaving 7 bases unmatched. The CDR3 has 16 amino acids. Germline CDR1 reads ENHRY; CDR2 reads SYGVKD.

This sequence joins TRBV11-1 and TRBJ2-3, with 9 bases matching TRBD2. J lost 1 base, V lost 5 bases, and 4 bases had no gene match. The CDR3 sequence is 15 residues long. The germline V gene has CDR1 SGHAT and CDR2 FQDESV (reference sequence). The DNA of the CDR3 is TGTGCCAGCAGCCCAGAGCGGGGGGGCACAGATACGCAGTATTTT. Translation: CASSPERGGTDTQYF.